The 5 T cell receptor beta chains listed next were all sequenced from one sample in a study of T-cell memory formation after mild COVID-19. TCRdb processed the 5' RACE reads anew with MiXCR; each CDR3 protein has one entry. Here the sample spans 400,000 to 500,000 distinct CDR3 sequences, about 19% being singletons. Source material: PBMCs or a T cell subset sorted from them (not recorded which). These receptors all stem from an adult woman who had mild COVID-19 (a few samples of this study predate the infection). Cell type and time point are not known.

In its sample, this clonotype was seen a few times. This chain joins TRBV4-1 and TRBJ1-2, with a tentative D call TRBD1 (6 bases). CDR3 length equals 16 residues. The germline V gene encodes CDR1 MGHRA and CDR2 YSYEKL. V lost 4 bases to trimming and J lost 5 bases, with 20 bases between them. Here the CDR3 DNA reads TGCGCCAGCAGCCCAGAGAGGGGGAACCAAGCGTATGGCTACACCTTC. The encoded protein is CASSPERGNQAYGYTF.

This clonotype has only a few counts. The CDR3 spells CSVCLAGFYEQYF. CDR3 nucleotides: TGCAGCGTTTGTCTAGCGGGATTCTACGAGCAGTACTTC. This chain joins TRBV29-1 and TRBJ2-7; TRBD2 aligns across 9 bases. The CDR3 loop spans 13 amino acids. V trimming: 5 bases; J trimming: 3 bases; junction bases outside the gene matches: 5. Looked up from germline, CDR1 is SQVTM and CDR2 is ANQGSEA.

The genes are TRBV5-1 and TRBJ2-1; the match to TRBD2 covers 7 bases. This CDR3 contains 17 residues. Looked up from germline, CDR1 is SGHRS and CDR2 is YFSETQ. The V gene end was trimmed by 0 bases and the J gene end by 1 base; junction bases not matched to a gene: 7. The CDR3 is CASSLAGGTLSYNEQFF. The CDR3 DNA reads as TGCGCCAGCAGCTTGGCGGGGGGAACCCTTTCCTACAATGAGCAGTTCTTC.

The J gene is TRBJ2-7, the V gene TRBV18; 11 bases are shared with TRBD2. The CDR3 is made up of 15 amino acids. CDR1 KGHSH and CDR2 LQKENI come from the germline V gene. Trimming took 3 bases from V and 5 from J; bases not matched to a gene: 6. The CDR3 bases are TGTGCCAGCTCACCCCTTAGCGGGGGGGACCACGAGCAGTACTTC. Protein: CASSPLSGGDHEQYF.

This clonotype occurred once. The chain carries TRBV7-8 and TRBJ1-1, with 7 bases lining up with TRBD1. J was trimmed by 11 bases and V by 5 bases; bases with no gene match: 8. CDR3 length equals 12 residues. Germline V gene data show CDR1 as SGHVS and CDR2 as FQNEAQ. This CDR3 is CASSPPTGRAFF. In DNA, the CDR3 is TGTGCCAGCAGCCCTCCGACAGGGCGCGCTTTCTTT.